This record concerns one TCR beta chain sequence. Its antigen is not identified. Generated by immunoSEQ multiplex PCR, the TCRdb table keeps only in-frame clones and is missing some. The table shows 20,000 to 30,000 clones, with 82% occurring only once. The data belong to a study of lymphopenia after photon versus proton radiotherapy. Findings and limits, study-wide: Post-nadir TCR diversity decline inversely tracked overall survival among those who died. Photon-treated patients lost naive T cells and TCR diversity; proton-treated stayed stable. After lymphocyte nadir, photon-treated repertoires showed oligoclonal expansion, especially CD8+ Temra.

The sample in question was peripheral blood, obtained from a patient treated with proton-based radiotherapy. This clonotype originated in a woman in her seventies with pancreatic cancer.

CDR3 residues: CASSQVWVLAKNIQYF. The CDR3 nucleotides are TGCGCCAGCAGCCAAGTGTGGGTCTTAGCCAAAAACATTCAGTACTTC. This chain uses TRBV4-1 with TRBJ2-4, with D unresolved. Trimming removed 1 base at V and 0 bases at J, with 10 bases between. Germline CDR1 reads MGHRA; CDR2 reads YSYEKL. The CDR3 is made up of 16 amino acids.